This T cell receptor (beta chain) came from a study of blood T cell repertoires in COVID-19. In the source study's methods: Cell counts per sample came from amplifying reference gene primers. Sequencing was performed with immunoSEQ multiplex PCR; in TCRdb, only in-frame clones are kept and a portion is missing. V and J calls and clone size follow that table, whereas D and trimming were derived from the DNA. The repertoire includes about 39,000 clones, about nine tenths of them detected once, and around 21% sits in the top ten. The CDR3 is made up of 15 amino acids. The germline CDR1 and CDR2 sequences are LNHDA and SQIVND (reference sequence). The V gene lost 7 bases and the J gene lost 9 bases, with 22 bases spanning the gap.

This sequence joins TRBV19 and TRBJ1-5; D may be TRBD1 (6 bases). Sequencing used peripheral blood. The clonotype originates from a man between 60 and 75 years old with acute or convalescent COVID-19. DNA for the CDR3: TGTGCCAGTACTCCCCGGGGGGCAAAGGGATCGCCCCAGCATTTT. The encoded protein is CASTPRGAKGSPQHF.